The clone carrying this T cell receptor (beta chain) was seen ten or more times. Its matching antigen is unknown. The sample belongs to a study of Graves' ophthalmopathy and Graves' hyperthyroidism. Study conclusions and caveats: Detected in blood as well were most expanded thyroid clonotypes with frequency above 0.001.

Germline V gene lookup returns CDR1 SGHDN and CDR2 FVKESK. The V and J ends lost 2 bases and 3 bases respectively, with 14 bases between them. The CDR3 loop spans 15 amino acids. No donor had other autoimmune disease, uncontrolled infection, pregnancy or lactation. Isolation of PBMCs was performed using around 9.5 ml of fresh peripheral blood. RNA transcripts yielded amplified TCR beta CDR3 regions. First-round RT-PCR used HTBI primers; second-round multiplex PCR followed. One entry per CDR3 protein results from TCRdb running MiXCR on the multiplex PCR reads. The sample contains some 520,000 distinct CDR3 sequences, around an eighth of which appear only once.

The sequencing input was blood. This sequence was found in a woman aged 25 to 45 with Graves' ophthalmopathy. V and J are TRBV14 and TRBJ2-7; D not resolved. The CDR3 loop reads CASSQPGQSFYEQYF. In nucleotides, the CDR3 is TGTGCCAGCAGCCAACCGGGCCAGTCCTTCTACGAGCAGTACTTC.